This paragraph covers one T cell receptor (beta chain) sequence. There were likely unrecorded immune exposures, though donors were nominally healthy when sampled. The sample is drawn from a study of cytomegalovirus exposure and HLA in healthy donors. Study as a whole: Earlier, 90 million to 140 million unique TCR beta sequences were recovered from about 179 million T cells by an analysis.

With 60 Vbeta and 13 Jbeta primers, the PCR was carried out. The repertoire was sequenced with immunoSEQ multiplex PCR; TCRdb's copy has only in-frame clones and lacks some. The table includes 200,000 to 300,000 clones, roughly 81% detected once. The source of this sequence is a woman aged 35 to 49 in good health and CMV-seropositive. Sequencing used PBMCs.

CDR3 DNA: TGCGCCAGCAGCTTCAGCCCAGACAGGGTTTTGGGCTACACCTTC. This encodes CASSFSPDRVLGYTF. The chain uses TRBV5-1 and TRBJ1-2; 7 nucleotides agree with TRBD1. Germline CDR1 is SGHRS and CDR2 is YFSETQ. Trimming took 2 bases from V and 8 from J; bases not matched to a gene: 12. The CDR3 extends over 15 amino acids.